This entry lists 3 T cell receptor beta chains sequenced from one sample in a study of shared clonotypes between healthy human individuals. Method: immunoSEQ multiplex PCR; TCRdb's copy keeps in-frame clones and lacks some. The sample consists of 850,000 to 1,100,000 clones, roughly 80% of them appearing once. The specimen sequenced was memory CD4+ T cells from PBMCs. The subset denotes: CD45RA-negative fraction. The receptors derive from a man between 18 and 29 years old in good health. Some clones in this sample may be carry-over from other donors' samples.

This clone was seen many times. This chain uses TRBV29-1 with TRBJ2-7, with D perhaps being TRBD1 or TRBD2 (5 bases each). Germline assignment: CDR1 SQVTM and CDR2 ANQGSEA. The CDR3 runs to 13 residues. The V gene lost 3 bases and the J gene lost 0 bases, with 9 bases spanning the gap. The CDR3: CSVESGTSYEQYF. CDR3 nucleotide sequence: TGCAGCGTTGAGTCCGGGACCTCCTACGAGCAGTACTTC.

The J gene is TRBJ2-1, the V gene TRBV7-2; D is undetermined. This CDR3 has 13 amino acids. Between the trimmed V and J ends, which lost 5 bases and 14 bases, there was a span of 19 bases. CDR1 and CDR2 from the germline V gene are SGHTA and FQGNSA. The CDR3 coding sequence is TGTGCCAGCAGCCCCGATCGGAGTCGAGAGGAGTTCTTC. Protein product: CASSPDRSREEFF.

About this clone: This same CDR3 is encoded by further DNA sequences in the sample. This CDR3 reads CASSSPDRANYGYTF. CDR3 DNA sequence: TGTGCCAGCAGCTCCCCGGACAGGGCAAACTATGGCTACACCTTC. The chain recombines TRBV7-2 with TRBJ1-2; 8 bases are a match to TRBD1. The CDR3 runs 15 residues. With 4 bases clipped from V and 2 bases from J, the junction kept 6 bases outside the gene matches. Germline V gives CDR1 SGHTA, CDR2 FQGNSA.